This entry lists 25 T cell receptor beta chains sequenced from one sample in a study of blood T cell repertoires in COVID-19. Method: immunoSEQ multiplex PCR; TCRdb's copy keeps in-frame clones and lacks some. The data show fewer than 350,000 clones, 90% seen once. The sequencing input was peripheral blood. Source of these receptors: a woman in her thirties with COVID-19, enrolled during active disease.

The genes are TRBV6-6 and TRBJ2-1; D may be TRBD2 (6 bases). The CDR3 covers 13 residues. Germline V gene lookup returns CDR1 MNHNY and CDR2 SVGAGI (reference sequence). V was pared by 6 bases and J by 10 bases, with 16 bases between. The DNA for the CDR3 is TGTGCCAGCAGCCCTGGATCTAGCGACGAGCAGTTCTTC. Its protein is CASSPGSSDEQFF.

The V gene is TRBV2, the J gene TRBJ2-5; TRBD2 agrees at 9 bases. From germline, CDR1 is SNHLY and CDR2 FYNNEI. The J segment lost 1 base and the V segment lost 11 bases, leaving 11 bases of the junction unmatched. This CDR3 has 15 amino acids. The CDR3 reads CAGGSGTSLQETQYF. CDR3 in DNA: TGTGCCGGGGGGTCCGGGACTAGCCTCCAAGAGACCCAGTACTTC.

The V and J genes are TRBV30 and TRBJ2-7; maybe TRBD1 (5 bases). This CDR3 has 14 residues. The germline V gene encodes CDR1 GTSNPN and CDR2 SVGIG (reference sequence). Trimming removed 4 bases from V and 0 bases from J, with 13 bases in between. As DNA, the CDR3 is TGTGCCTGGATGACGACAGATAGCTCCTACGAGCAGTACTTC. Its protein product is CAWMTTDSSYEQYF.

This clone was detected a few times. The V gene is TRBV11-2, the J gene TRBJ2-1; D is perhaps TRBD2 (6 bases). Germline-derived CDR1 and CDR2 are SGHAT and FQNNGV. This CDR3 comprises 16 residues. V lost 4 bases and J lost 4, with 17 bases in between. Here the CDR3 DNA reads TGTGCCAGCAGCTATGGAGGGGAGTCACGGTACAATGAGCAGTTCTTC. This sequence encodes CASSYGGESRYNEQFF. The complete variable domain, with remaining parts taken from reference TRBV11-2 and TRBJ2-1, reads EAGVAQSPRYKIIEKRQSVAFWCNPISGHATLYWYQQILGQGPKLLIQFQNNGVVDDSQLPKDRFSAERLKGVDSTLKIQPAKLEDSAVYLCASSYGGESRYNEQFFGPGTRLTVL.

The rearrangement links TRBV6-5 to TRBJ1-6; 7 bases agree with TRBD1. V shed 5 bases, J shed 6 bases, and the junction held 4 bases outside the gene matches. Germline-derived CDR1 and CDR2 are MNHEY and SVGAGI. The CDR3 contains 14 residues. CDR3 in DNA: TGTGCCAGCAGTCGACAGGGCCCTAATTCACCCCTCCACTTT. Translated: CASSRQGPNSPLHF.

The chain is built from TRBV18 and TRBJ2-2; D gene ambiguous. Trimming shortened V by 2 bases and J by 3 bases, and 7 bases separated the two germline ends. CDR3 length equals 14 residues. Looked up from germline, CDR1 is KGHSH and CDR2 is LQKENI. The CDR3 is CASSPATDTGELFF. The CDR3 coding sequence is TGTGCCAGCTCACCAGCAACGGACACCGGGGAGCTGTTTTTT.

This clone was detected once. V usage is TRBV7-6 and J usage is TRBJ1-6, with 7 positions matching TRBD1. CDR3 length: 15 amino acids. J gave up 7 bases and V 1 base, and 4 bases lay outside the gene matches. Looked up from germline, CDR1 is SGHVS and CDR2 is FNYEAQ. The CDR3 coding sequence is TGTGCCAGCAGCTTAGATCAGGGGGACAATTCACCCCTCCACTTT. This codes for CASSLDQGDNSPLHF. The whole variable domain, remainder taken from reference TRBV7-6 and TRBJ1-6, is GAGVSQSPRYKVTKRGQDVALRCDPISGHVSLYWYRQALGQGPEFLTYFNYEAQQDKSGLPNDRFSAERPEGSISTLTIQRTEQRDSAMYRCASSLDQGDNSPLHFGNGTRLTVT.

This chain links TRBV4-1 with TRBJ1-5, with D perhaps TRBD1 (5 bases). V gave up 0 bases and J gave up 4 bases, with 7 bases separating them. CDR1 MGHRA and CDR2 YSYEKL come from the germline V gene. The CDR3 is 14 residues long. The CDR3 DNA sequence: TGCGCCAGCAGCCAAGATCCAGGGAATCAGCCCCAGCATTTT. It encodes CASSQDPGNQPQHF.

The chain has TRBV29-1 and TRBJ1-1, with D uncertain. Deletions cut 3 bases from V and 0 bases from J, with 8 bases between. CDR3 length equals 13 residues. Per the germline V gene, CDR1 is SQVTM and CDR2 is ANQGSEA. The CDR3 DNA reads TGCAGCGTTGACGGTGAGATGAACACTGAAGCTTTCTTT. Encoded protein: CSVDGEMNTEAFF.

This clone was counted a single time. V usage is TRBV7-3 and J usage is TRBJ1-4; D possibly corresponds to TRBD1 (5 bases). V dropped 4 bases and J dropped 10 bases, with 13 bases sitting between them. Germline CDR1 and CDR2: SGHTA and FQGTGA. CDR3 size: 13 residues. CDR3 in amino acids: CASSSGSGGKLFF. In nucleotides, the CDR3 is TGTGCCAGCAGCTCCGGGTCGGGGGGAAAACTGTTTTTT.

The V and J genes are TRBV6-5 and TRBJ2-2; 10 bases map to TRBD1. The trim removed 6 bases at V and 4 bases at J, leaving 5 bases unmatched. Germline V gene data show CDR1 as MNHEY and CDR2 as SVGAGI. There are 15 residues in the CDR3. CDR3 protein: CASRGTGEITGELFF. For the CDR3, the DNA is TGTGCCAGCAGGGGGACAGGGGAGATCACCGGGGAGCTGTTTTTT.

This chain uses TRBV9 with TRBJ2-3, with TRBD2 identical over 7 bases. This CDR3 spans 14 amino acids. CDR1 is SGDLS and CDR2 is YYNGEE in the germline V gene. Trimming at V came to 4 bases and at J to 5 bases, leaving 7 bases not matched to a gene. CDR3 sequence: CASSPQIAGDTQYF. CDR3 coding DNA: TGTGCCAGCAGCCCCCAGATAGCGGGAGATACGCAGTATTTT.

The CDR3 loop is CASRDPGQFFEQYF. CDR3 sequence (DNA): TGTGCCAGCAGGGATCCGGGACAGTTCTTCGAGCAGTACTTC. This chain links TRBV6-5 with TRBJ2-7; 7 bases map to TRBD1. CDR1 and CDR2 from the germline V gene are MNHEY and SVGAGI. With V trimmed by 6 bases and J by 6 bases, 11 bases remained unmatched. The CDR3 has 14 residues.

The CDR3 protein is CATSRGGTPGNTIYF. The CDR3 region has the DNA TGTGCCACCAGCAGAGGTGGGACACCTGGAAACACCATATATTTT. This chain joins TRBV15 and TRBJ1-3; weak D call: TRBD1 (6 bases). The V gene's germline CDR1 is LNHNV and CDR2 YYDKDF (reference sequence). The CDR3 spans 15 residues. Trimming took off 1 base at V and 2 bases at J, with 9 bases between the two ends.

The chain links TRBV3-1 (or the pseudogene TRBV3-2) to TRBJ1-2, with D maybe TRBD1 (5 bases). CDR1 and CDR2 from the germline V gene are LGHDT and YNNKEL (reference sequence). The germline V and J ends were trimmed by 1 base and 8 bases, with 8 bases remaining between them. The CDR3 runs 12 residues. This chain's CDR3 is CASSQVAGGYTF. CDR3 DNA: TGTGCCAGCAGCCAAGTCGCAGGGGGCTACACCTTC.

The chain joins TRBV7-2 to TRBJ1-1, with no clear D. Germline V gene sequence: CDR1 SGHTA, CDR2 FQGNSA. The CDR3 runs 15 residues. With 5 bases removed from V and 1 base from J, the gap between germline ends came to 14 bases. The CDR3 protein is CASSLTHPGNTEAFF. The CDR3 region has the DNA TGTGCCAGCAGCCTTACCCACCCCGGGAACACTGAAGCTTTCTTT. Filled out from reference TRBV7-2 and TRBJ1-1, the complete variable domain reads GAGVSQSPSNKVTEKGKDVELRCDPISGHTALYWYRQSLGQGLEFLIYFQGNSAPDKSGLPSDRFSAERTGGSVSTLTIQRTQQEDSAVYLCASSLTHPGNTEAFFGQGTRLTVV.

The chain couples TRBV3-1 (or the pseudogene TRBV3-2) to TRBJ1-1; D is uncertain. The CDR3 spans 14 residues. Germline assignment: CDR1 LGHDT and CDR2 YNNKEL (reference sequence). V lost 0 bases, J lost 4 bases, and 9 bases lay in between. The CDR3 loop reads CASSQDFRSTEAFF. Here the CDR3 DNA reads TGTGCCAGCAGCCAAGATTTTCGTTCCACTGAAGCTTTCTTT.

V usage is TRBV3-1 (or the pseudogene TRBV3-2) and J usage is TRBJ2-5, with 7 bases lining up with TRBD1. V trimming: 0 bases; J trimming: 5 bases; junction bases outside the gene matches: 6. This CDR3 region has 15 residues. Per the germline V gene, CDR1 is LGHDT and CDR2 is YNNKEL (reference sequence). CDR3 sequence reads: CASSQEARGFETQYF. CDR3 DNA: TGTGCCAGCAGCCAAGAAGCCAGGGGGTTTGAGACCCAGTACTTC.

The chain joins TRBV6-2 or TRBV6-3 to TRBJ1-2, with D unresolved. The germline gives CDR1 MNHEY, CDR2 SVGEGT. V was cut by 0 bases and J by 5 bases, with 13 bases left in between. The CDR3 consists of 15 residues. CDR3 nucleotides: TGTGCCAGCAGTTACTCCGAGGGAGTTACATATGGCTACACCTTC. Residues: CASSYSEGVTYGYTF.

The V gene is TRBV27, the J gene TRBJ2-2, with 13 positions matching TRBD2. Germline values: CDR1 MNHEY, CDR2 SMNVEV (reference sequence). The V gene end was trimmed by 2 bases and the J gene end by 7 bases; junction bases not matched to a gene: 13. The CDR3 runs 19 residues. CDR3: CASSLGPRGGLAGFGELFF. For the CDR3, the DNA is TGTGCCAGCAGTTTAGGACCCCGCGGGGGACTAGCGGGGTTCGGGGAGCTGTTTTTT.

The V call is TRBV7-9, the J call TRBJ2-7, with TRBD1 matching 7 bases. Germline V CDR1 and CDR2: SEHNR, FQNEAQ (reference sequence). The ends lost 7 bases at V and 0 bases at J; junction bases unmatched: 15. This CDR3 is built from 17 residues. The chain's CDR3 is CASTPLGWGQSSYEQYF. CDR3 DNA: TGTGCCAGCACGCCCCTTGGGTGGGGACAGAGCTCCTACGAGCAGTACTTC. Filled out from reference TRBV7-9 and TRBJ2-7, the complete variable domain reads DTGVSQNPRHKITKRGQNVTFRCDPISEHNRLYWYRQTLGQGPEFLTYFQNEAQLEKSRLLSDRFSAERPKGSFSTLEIQRTEQGDSAMYLCASTPLGWGQSSYEQYFGPGTRLTVT.

This clone is a singleton in its sample. V usage is TRBV9 and J usage is TRBJ1-2; 7 bases match TRBD1. This CDR3 contains 14 residues. Germline V gene data show CDR1 as SGDLS and CDR2 as YYNGEE. V shed 6 bases, J shed 4 bases, and the junction held 9 bases outside the gene matches. The CDR3 DNA reads TGTGCCAGCACCCAGGACAGGCTAAGCTATGGCTACACCTTC. Its translation is CASTQDRLSYGYTF.

V usage is TRBV6-5 and J usage is TRBJ1-2, with 8 positions matching TRBD1. This CDR3 has 14 residues. The germline CDR1 and CDR2 sequences are MNHEY and SVGAGI. V shed 7 bases and J 2 bases; nucleotides not matched to a gene: 6. This CDR3 reads CASNRGQENYGYTF. In DNA, the CDR3 is TGTGCCAGCAATCGGGGACAGGAAAACTATGGCTACACCTTC.

This chain connects TRBV10-3 to TRBJ1-1, with a possible D match to TRBD1 (6 bases). Germline values: CDR1 ENHRY, CDR2 SYGVKD. This CDR3 has 12 residues. Trimming left V 6 bases short and J 5 bases short, with 10 bases between. The CDR3 loop is CAIRAQGTEAFF. The CDR3 bases are TGTGCCATCAGGGCCCAGGGGACTGAAGCTTTCTTT.

The chain employs TRBV7-2 and TRBJ2-2, with 11 bases identical to TRBD1. Germline CDR1 reads SGHTA; CDR2 reads FQGNSA. The CDR3 extends over 14 amino acids. V gave up 6 bases and J gave up 6 bases; unmatched junction bases: 3. CDR3 residues: CASSLGQGAGELFF. CDR3 bases: TGTGCCAGCAGTCTGGGACAGGGGGCCGGGGAGCTGTTTTTT.